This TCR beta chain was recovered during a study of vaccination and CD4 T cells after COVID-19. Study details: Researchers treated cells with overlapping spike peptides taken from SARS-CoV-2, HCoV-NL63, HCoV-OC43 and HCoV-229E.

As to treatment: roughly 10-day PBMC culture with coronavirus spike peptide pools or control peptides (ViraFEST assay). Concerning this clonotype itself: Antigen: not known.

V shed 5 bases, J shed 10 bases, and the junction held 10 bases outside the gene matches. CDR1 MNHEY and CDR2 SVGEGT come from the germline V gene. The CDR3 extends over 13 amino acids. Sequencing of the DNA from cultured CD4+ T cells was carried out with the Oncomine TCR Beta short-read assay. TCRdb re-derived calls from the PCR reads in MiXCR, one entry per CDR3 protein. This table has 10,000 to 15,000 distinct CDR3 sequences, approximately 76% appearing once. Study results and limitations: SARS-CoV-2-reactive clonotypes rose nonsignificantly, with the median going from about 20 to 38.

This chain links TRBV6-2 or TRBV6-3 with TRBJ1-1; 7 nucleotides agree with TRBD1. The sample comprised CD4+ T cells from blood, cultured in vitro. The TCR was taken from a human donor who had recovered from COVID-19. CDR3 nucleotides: TGTGCCAGCAGTCCCCAGGGACAGTCCCCAGCTTTCTTT. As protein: CASSPQGQSPAFF.